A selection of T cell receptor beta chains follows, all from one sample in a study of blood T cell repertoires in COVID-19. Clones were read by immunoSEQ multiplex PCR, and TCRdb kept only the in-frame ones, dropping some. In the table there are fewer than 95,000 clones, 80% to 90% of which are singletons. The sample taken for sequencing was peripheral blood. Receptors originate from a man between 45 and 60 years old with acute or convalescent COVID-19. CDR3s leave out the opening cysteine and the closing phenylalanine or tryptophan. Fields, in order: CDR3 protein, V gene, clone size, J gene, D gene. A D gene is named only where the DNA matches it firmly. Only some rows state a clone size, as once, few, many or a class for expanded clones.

cdr3_aa: ASRGTSGRSGDEQF
v_call: TRBV7-3
clone_size: NA
j_call: TRBJ2-1
d_call: TRBD2

cdr3_aa: ASSSQGNSEAF
v_call: TRBV7-9
clone_size: NA
j_call: TRBJ1-1
d_call: TRBD1

cdr3_aa: ASSFGRFAQIADTQY
v_call: TRBV7-2
clone_size: NA
j_call: TRBJ2-3
d_call: NA

cdr3_aa: SVVVLDTPSYEQY
v_call: TRBV29-1
clone_size: once
j_call: TRBJ2-7
d_call: NA

cdr3_aa: SVLTPGYTPDTQY
v_call: TRBV29-1
clone_size: NA
j_call: TRBJ2-3
d_call: NA

cdr3_aa: ASSHADRGGNEQY
v_call: TRBV3-1/TRBV3-2
clone_size: NA
j_call: TRBJ2-7
d_call: TRBD1

cdr3_aa: ASGQQGSDEQF
v_call: TRBV5-1
clone_size: once
j_call: TRBJ2-1
d_call: NA

cdr3_aa: ASTPRGQAYGYT
v_call: TRBV5-6
clone_size: NA
j_call: TRBJ1-2
d_call: TRBD1

cdr3_aa: SPGQGLEAF
v_call: TRBV20-1
clone_size: NA
j_call: TRBJ1-1
d_call: TRBD1

cdr3_aa: ASRGLAGGQGTQY
v_call: TRBV6-5
clone_size: NA
j_call: TRBJ2-5
d_call: TRBD2

cdr3_aa: AWSLFTEAF
v_call: TRBV30
clone_size: NA
j_call: TRBJ1-1
d_call: NA

cdr3_aa: ASSSPDRLAYQPQH
v_call: TRBV5-5
clone_size: NA
j_call: TRBJ1-5
d_call: TRBD1

cdr3_aa: ASSLTQGDNSPLH
v_call: TRBV7-8
clone_size: NA
j_call: TRBJ1-6
d_call: TRBD1

cdr3_aa: ASSLQGTSGGNEQF
v_call: TRBV7-3
clone_size: NA
j_call: TRBJ2-1
d_call: TRBD2

cdr3_aa: ASSEGSTGELF
v_call: TRBV28
clone_size: once
j_call: TRBJ2-2
d_call: NA

cdr3_aa: ASRLPGDGNQPQH
v_call: TRBV2
clone_size: NA
j_call: TRBJ1-5
d_call: NA

cdr3_aa: ASSLNAPGQGAEGYT
v_call: TRBV7-3
clone_size: once
j_call: TRBJ1-2
d_call: TRBD1

cdr3_aa: AIGRQASGNTIY
v_call: TRBV10-3
clone_size: NA
j_call: TRBJ1-3
d_call: NA

cdr3_aa: ASSEGVRVATQY
v_call: TRBV10-2
clone_size: few
j_call: TRBJ2-5
d_call: NA

cdr3_aa: ASTKGGEDSGNTIY
v_call: TRBV5-1
clone_size: NA
j_call: TRBJ1-3
d_call: NA

cdr3_aa: ASDQGTGLALGEKLF
v_call: TRBV5-8
clone_size: NA
j_call: TRBJ1-4
d_call: TRBD1

cdr3_aa: ASSLGSGQVEKLF
v_call: TRBV5-8
clone_size: NA
j_call: TRBJ1-4
d_call: TRBD1

cdr3_aa: AWSSVADQPQH
v_call: TRBV30
clone_size: NA
j_call: TRBJ1-5
d_call: NA

cdr3_aa: ASSPIGGGQMNTEAF
v_call: TRBV18
clone_size: NA
j_call: TRBJ1-1
d_call: NA

cdr3_aa: ASSEGQANYGYT
v_call: TRBV6-1
clone_size: NA
j_call: TRBJ1-2
d_call: NA

cdr3_aa: ASRFRQGASSPLH
v_call: TRBV28
clone_size: NA
j_call: TRBJ1-6
d_call: TRBD1

cdr3_aa: ASSVGTDPSPQH
v_call: TRBV7-8
clone_size: NA
j_call: TRBJ1-5
d_call: TRBD1

cdr3_aa: ASSSQTGGGDTQY
v_call: TRBV5-4
clone_size: NA
j_call: TRBJ2-3
d_call: TRBD2

cdr3_aa: ASSSSGVSYNEQF
v_call: TRBV5-1
clone_size: NA
j_call: TRBJ2-1
d_call: TRBD2

cdr3_aa: ASSLETVSGNTIY
v_call: TRBV7-8
clone_size: NA
j_call: TRBJ1-3
d_call: NA

cdr3_aa: ASSLTGNTEAF
v_call: TRBV9
clone_size: NA
j_call: TRBJ1-1
d_call: NA

cdr3_aa: ASRETGTGTFNYGYT
v_call: TRBV6-1
clone_size: NA
j_call: TRBJ1-2
d_call: TRBD1

cdr3_aa: ASSPKQFYNEQF
v_call: TRBV18
clone_size: NA
j_call: TRBJ2-1
d_call: NA

cdr3_aa: ASSEGGSRGGRQPQH
v_call: TRBV6-1
clone_size: NA
j_call: TRBJ1-5
d_call: NA

cdr3_aa: AWNSDFNSPLH
v_call: TRBV30
clone_size: NA
j_call: TRBJ1-6
d_call: NA

cdr3_aa: ASSGQGGTEAF
v_call: TRBV12-3/TRBV12-4
clone_size: once
j_call: TRBJ1-1
d_call: TRBD1

cdr3_aa: ASSEQATTEAF
v_call: TRBV9
clone_size: NA
j_call: TRBJ1-1
d_call: NA

cdr3_aa: ASSKLGSGTGELF
v_call: TRBV21-1
clone_size: NA
j_call: TRBJ2-2
d_call: NA

cdr3_aa: ASSLRGQGDSPLH
v_call: TRBV7-9
clone_size: NA
j_call: TRBJ1-6
d_call: TRBD1

cdr3_aa: ASGTSSITGELF
v_call: TRBV19
clone_size: NA
j_call: TRBJ2-2
d_call: NA

cdr3_aa: ASSRSGGGYQETQY
v_call: TRBV27
clone_size: NA
j_call: TRBJ2-5
d_call: TRBD2

cdr3_aa: ASSLGAQSNYGYT
v_call: TRBV28
clone_size: NA
j_call: TRBJ1-2
d_call: NA

cdr3_aa: ASSVGSGFRRVGYT
v_call: TRBV9
clone_size: NA
j_call: TRBJ1-2
d_call: NA

cdr3_aa: ASSLAEGNNQPQH
v_call: TRBV7-9
clone_size: NA
j_call: TRBJ1-5
d_call: NA

cdr3_aa: ASELGQGAQETQY
v_call: TRBV5-1
clone_size: NA
j_call: TRBJ2-5
d_call: TRBD1

cdr3_aa: ASSIGARGFHQPQH
v_call: TRBV19
clone_size: NA
j_call: TRBJ1-5
d_call: TRBD1

cdr3_aa: ATSSRTGELF
v_call: TRBV11-3
clone_size: NA
j_call: TRBJ2-2
d_call: NA

cdr3_aa: ASSRDGRGAQY
v_call: TRBV5-1
clone_size: NA
j_call: TRBJ2-5
d_call: NA

cdr3_aa: ASRYTAVTEAF
v_call: TRBV5-5
clone_size: NA
j_call: TRBJ1-1
d_call: NA

cdr3_aa: ASSLAGTGPSGNTIY
v_call: TRBV6-6
clone_size: NA
j_call: TRBJ1-3
d_call: TRBD1

cdr3_aa: ASSLIVDSYT
v_call: TRBV5-6
clone_size: few
j_call: TRBJ1-2
d_call: NA

cdr3_aa: ASSFGDMNTEAF
v_call: TRBV7-8
clone_size: NA
j_call: TRBJ1-1
d_call: NA

cdr3_aa: ASSLVGGVELF
v_call: TRBV5-4
clone_size: NA
j_call: TRBJ2-2
d_call: NA